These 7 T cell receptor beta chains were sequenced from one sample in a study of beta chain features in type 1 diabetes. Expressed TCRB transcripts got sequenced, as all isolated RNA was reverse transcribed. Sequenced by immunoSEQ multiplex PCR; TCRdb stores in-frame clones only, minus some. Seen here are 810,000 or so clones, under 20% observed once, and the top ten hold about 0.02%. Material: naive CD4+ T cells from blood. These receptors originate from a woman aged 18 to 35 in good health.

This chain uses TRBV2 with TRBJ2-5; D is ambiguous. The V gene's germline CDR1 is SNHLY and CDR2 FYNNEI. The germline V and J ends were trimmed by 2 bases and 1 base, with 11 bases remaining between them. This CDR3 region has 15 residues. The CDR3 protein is CASSERSKFQETQYF. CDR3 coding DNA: TGTGCCAGCAGTGAACGTAGCAAATTCCAAGAGACCCAGTACTTC.

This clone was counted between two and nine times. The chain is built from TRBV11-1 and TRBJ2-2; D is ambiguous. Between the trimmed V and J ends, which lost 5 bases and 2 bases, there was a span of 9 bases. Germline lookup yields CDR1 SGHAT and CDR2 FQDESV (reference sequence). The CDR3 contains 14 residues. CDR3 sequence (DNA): TGTGCCAGCAGCCTTCTAAGTAACACCGGGGAGCTGTTTTTT. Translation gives CASSLLSNTGELFF.

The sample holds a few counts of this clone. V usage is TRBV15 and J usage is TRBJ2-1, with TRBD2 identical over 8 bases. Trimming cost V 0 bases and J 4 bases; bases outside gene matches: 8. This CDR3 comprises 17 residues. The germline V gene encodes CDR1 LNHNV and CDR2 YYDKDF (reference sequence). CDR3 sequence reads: CATSRDLNQREYNEQFF. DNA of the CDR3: TGTGCCACCAGCAGAGATCTCAATCAGCGGGAGTACAATGAGCAGTTCTTC.

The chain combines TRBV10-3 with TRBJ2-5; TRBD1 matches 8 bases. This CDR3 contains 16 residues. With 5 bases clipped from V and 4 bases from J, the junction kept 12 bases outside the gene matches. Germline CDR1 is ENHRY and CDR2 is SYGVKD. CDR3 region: CAISQGQGAFGETQYF. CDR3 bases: TGTGCCATCAGTCAGGGGCAGGGGGCTTTTGGAGAGACCCAGTACTTC.

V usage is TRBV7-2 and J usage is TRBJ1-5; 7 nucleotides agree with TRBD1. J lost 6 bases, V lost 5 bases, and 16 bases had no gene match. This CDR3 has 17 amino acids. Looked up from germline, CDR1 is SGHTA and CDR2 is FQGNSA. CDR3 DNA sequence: TGTGCCAGCAGCGCGGGTATAACCGGGACAGTCTTTCAGCCCCAGCATTTT. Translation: CASSAGITGTVFQPQHF. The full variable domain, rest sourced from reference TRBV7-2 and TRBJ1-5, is GAGVSQSPSNKVTEKGKDVELRCDPISGHTALYWYRQSLGQGLEFLIYFQGNSAPDKSGLPSDRFSAERTGGSVSTLTIQRTQQEDSAVYLCASSAGITGTVFQPQHFGDGTRLSIL.

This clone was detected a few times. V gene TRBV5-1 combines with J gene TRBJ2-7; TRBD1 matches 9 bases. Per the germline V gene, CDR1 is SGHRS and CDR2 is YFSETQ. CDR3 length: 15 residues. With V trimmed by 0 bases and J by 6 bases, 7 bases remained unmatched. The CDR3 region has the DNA TGCGCCAGCAGCTTGGTCGGGACAGGGCCGAGCGAGCAGTACTTC. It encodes CASSLVGTGPSEQYF.

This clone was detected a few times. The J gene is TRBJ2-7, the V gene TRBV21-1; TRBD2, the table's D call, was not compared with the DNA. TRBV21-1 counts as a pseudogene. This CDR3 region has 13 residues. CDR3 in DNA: TGTGCCAGCAGCCCCCCGAGGCGTTACGAGCAGTACTTC. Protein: CASSPPRRYEQYF.